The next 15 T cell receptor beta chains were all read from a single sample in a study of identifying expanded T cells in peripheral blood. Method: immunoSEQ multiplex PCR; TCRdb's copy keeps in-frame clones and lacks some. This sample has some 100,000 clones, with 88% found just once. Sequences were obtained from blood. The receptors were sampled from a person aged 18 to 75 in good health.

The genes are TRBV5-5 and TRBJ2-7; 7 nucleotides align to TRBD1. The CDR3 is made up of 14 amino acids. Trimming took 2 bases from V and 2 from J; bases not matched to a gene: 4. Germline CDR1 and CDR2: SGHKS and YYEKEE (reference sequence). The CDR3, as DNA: TGTGCCAGCAGCTTCCCAGACAGGGCCTACGAGCAGTACTTC. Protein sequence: CASSFPDRAYEQYF.

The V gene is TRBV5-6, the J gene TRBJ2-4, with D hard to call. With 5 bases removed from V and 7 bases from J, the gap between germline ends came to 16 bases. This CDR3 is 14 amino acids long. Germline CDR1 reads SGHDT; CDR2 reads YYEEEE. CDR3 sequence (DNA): TGTGCCAGCAGGTCCGGGCCCACCGTCAACATTCAGTACTTC. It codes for CASRSGPTVNIQYF.

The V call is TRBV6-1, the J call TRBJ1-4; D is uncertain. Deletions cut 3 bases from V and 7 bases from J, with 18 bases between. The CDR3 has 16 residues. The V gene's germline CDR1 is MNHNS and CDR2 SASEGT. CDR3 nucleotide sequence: TGTGCCAGCAGTGAGGCGGCCCGATCCACGAGTGAAAAACTGTTTTTT. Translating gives CASSEAARSTSEKLFF.

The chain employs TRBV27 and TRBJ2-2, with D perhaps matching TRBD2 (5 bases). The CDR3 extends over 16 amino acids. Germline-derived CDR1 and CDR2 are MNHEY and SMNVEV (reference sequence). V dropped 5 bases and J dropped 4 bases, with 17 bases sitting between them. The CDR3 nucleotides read TGTGCCAGCAGTCCGTGGAGTCGGGGTGTCACCGGGGAGCTGTTTTTT. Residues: CASSPWSRGVTGELFF.

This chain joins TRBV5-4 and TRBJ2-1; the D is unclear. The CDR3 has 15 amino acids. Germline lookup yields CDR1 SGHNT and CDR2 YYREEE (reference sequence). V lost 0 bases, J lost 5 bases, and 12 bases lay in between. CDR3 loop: CASSLGGTIDNEQFF. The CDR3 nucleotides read TGTGCCAGCAGCTTGGGGGGAACAATTGACAATGAGCAGTTCTTC. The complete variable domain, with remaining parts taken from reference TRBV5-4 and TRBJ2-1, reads ETGVTQSPTHLIKTRGQQVTLRCSSQSGHNTVSWYQQALGQGPQFIFQYYREEENGRGNFPPRFSGLQFPNYSSELNVNALELDDSALYLCASSLGGTIDNEQFFGPGTRLTVL.

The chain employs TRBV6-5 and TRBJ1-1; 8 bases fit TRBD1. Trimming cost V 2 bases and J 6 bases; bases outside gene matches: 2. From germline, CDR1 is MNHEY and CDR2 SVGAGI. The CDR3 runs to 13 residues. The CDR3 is CASSYLDRAEAFF. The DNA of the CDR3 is TGTGCCAGCAGTTACCTGGACAGGGCTGAAGCTTTCTTT.

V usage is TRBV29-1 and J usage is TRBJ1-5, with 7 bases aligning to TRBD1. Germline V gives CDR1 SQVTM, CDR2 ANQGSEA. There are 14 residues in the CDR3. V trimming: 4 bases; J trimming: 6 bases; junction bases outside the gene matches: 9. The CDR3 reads CSVARDSSGQPQHF. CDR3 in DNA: TGCAGCGTTGCGAGGGACAGTTCGGGTCAGCCCCAGCATTTT.

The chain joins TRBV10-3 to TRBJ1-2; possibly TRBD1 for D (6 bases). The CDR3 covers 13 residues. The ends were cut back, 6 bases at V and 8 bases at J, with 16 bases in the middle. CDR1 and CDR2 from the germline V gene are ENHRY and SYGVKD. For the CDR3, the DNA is TGTGCCATCAGCCACTTGCAGGGGAAGGGCTACACCTTC. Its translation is CAISHLQGKGYTF.

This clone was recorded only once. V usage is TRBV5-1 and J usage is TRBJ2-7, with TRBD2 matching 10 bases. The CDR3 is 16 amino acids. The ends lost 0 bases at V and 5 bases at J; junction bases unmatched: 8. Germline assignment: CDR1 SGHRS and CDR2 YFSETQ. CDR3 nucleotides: TGCGCCAGCAGCTTGGACGCTAGCGGGAGCACTAACGAGCAGTACTTC. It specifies CASSLDASGSTNEQYF.

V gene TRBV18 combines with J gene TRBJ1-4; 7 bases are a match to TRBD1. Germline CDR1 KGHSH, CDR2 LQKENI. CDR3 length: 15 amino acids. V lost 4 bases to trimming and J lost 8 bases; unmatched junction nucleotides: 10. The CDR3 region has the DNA TGTGCCAGCTCACTCCACCCGGGGACAGAAGAAAAACTGTTTTTT. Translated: CASSLHPGTEEKLFF.

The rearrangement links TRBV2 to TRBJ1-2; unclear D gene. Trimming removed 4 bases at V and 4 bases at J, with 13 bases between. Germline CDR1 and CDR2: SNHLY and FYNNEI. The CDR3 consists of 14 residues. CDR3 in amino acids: CASSGSSTLYGYTF. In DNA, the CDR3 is TGTGCCAGCAGTGGGTCCAGCACTCTCTATGGCTACACCTTC.

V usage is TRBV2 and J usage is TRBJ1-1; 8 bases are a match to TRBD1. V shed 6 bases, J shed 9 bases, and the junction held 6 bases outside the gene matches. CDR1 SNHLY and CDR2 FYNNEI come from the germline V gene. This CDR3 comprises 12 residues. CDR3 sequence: CASSPGQGKAFF. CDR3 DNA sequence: TGTGCCAGCAGCCCCGGACAGGGCAAAGCTTTCTTT.

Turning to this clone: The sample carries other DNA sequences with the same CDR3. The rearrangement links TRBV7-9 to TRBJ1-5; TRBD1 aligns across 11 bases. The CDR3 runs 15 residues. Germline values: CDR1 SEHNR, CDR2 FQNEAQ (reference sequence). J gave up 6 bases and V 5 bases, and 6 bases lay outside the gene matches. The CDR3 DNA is TGTGCCAGCAGCACGGGACAGGGGGTGACTCAGCCCCAGCATTTT. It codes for CASSTGQGVTQPQHF. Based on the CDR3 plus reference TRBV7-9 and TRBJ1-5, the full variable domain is DTGVSQNPRHKITKRGQNVTFRCDPISEHNRLYWYRQTLGQGPEFLTYFQNEAQLEKSRLLSDRFSAERPKGSFSTLEIQRTEQGDSAMYLCASSTGQGVTQPQHFGDGTRLSIL.

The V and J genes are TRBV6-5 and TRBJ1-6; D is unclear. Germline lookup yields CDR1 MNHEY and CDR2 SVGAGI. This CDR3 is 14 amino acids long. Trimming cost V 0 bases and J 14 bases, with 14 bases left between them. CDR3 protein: CASSYSSQTRTLHF. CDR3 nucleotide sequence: TGTGCCAGCAGTTACTCTTCGCAAACTCGAACCCTCCACTTT.

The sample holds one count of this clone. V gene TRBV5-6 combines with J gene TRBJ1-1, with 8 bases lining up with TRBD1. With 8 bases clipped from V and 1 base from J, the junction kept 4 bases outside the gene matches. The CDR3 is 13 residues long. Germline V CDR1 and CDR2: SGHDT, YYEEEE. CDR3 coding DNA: TGTGCCAGTACAGGGGGACCGAACACTGAAGCTTTCTTT. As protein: CASTGGPNTEAFF. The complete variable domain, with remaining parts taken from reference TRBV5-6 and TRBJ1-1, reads DAGVTQSPTHLIKTRGQQVTLRCSPKSGHDTVSWYQQALGQGPQFIFQYYEEEERQRGNFPDRFSGHQFPNYSSELNVNALLLGDSALYLCASTGGPNTEAFFGQGTRLTVV.